This entry is about one T cell receptor beta chain. These data originate in a study of radiotherapy plus CTLA-4 blockade in lung cancer. Profiling relied on immunoSEQ multiplex PCR, and the TCRdb table lists in-frame clones only, not all of them. The sample comprises about 55,000 clones, approximately 82% of which are singletons, and under 7% rests with the top ten. The length of the CDR3 is 16 residues. V lost 0 bases to trimming and J lost 0 bases; unmatched junction nucleotides: 5. The germline V gene has CDR1 SGHRS and CDR2 YFSETQ. This chain uses TRBV5-1 with TRBJ2-7, with TRBD2 identical over 8 bases. This clonotype was sampled from a human donor with non-small cell lung cancer whose response to radiotherapy plus ipilimumab could not be evaluated. Source: peripheral blood, taken from a patient treated with radiotherapy plus ipilimumab. The CDR3: CASSLVGTRLSYEQYF. The CDR3 nucleotides read TGCGCCAGCAGCTTGGTGGGGACTAGACTCTCCTACGAGCAGTACTTC. The entire variable domain, with the rest obtained from reference TRBV5-1 and TRBJ2-7, is as follows: KAGVTQTPRYLIKTRGQQVTLSCSPISGHRSVSWYQQTPGQGLQFLFEYFSETQRNKGNFPGRFSGRQFSNSRSEMNVSTLELGDSALYLCASSLVGTRLSYEQYFGPGTRLTVT.